Below, 9 T cell receptor beta chains from the same sample are listed, as sequenced in a study of blood T cell repertoires in COVID-19. Clones were read by immunoSEQ multiplex PCR, and TCRdb kept only the in-frame ones, dropping some. The data hold about 480,000 clones, with approximately 91% observed a single time. The sequenced sample consisted of PBMCs or T cells enriched from blood (not recorded which). These receptors came from a woman aged 60 to 75 who had recovered from COVID-19.

The rearrangement links TRBV7-2 to TRBJ2-7; D not resolved. Germline V lookup: CDR1 SGHTA, CDR2 FQGNSA. The CDR3 is 14 amino acids. Trimming removed 2 bases from V and 7 bases from J, with 15 bases in between. As DNA, the CDR3 is TGTGCCAGCAGCTTAACCCCTGGAGTTGGGGAGCAGTACTTC. Protein product: CASSLTPGVGEQYF.

The J gene is TRBJ1-4, the V gene TRBV5-6; D might be TRBD1 (5 bases). V lost 2 bases and J lost 8, with 13 bases in between. From germline, CDR1 is SGHDT and CDR2 YYEEEE. The CDR3 is 14 amino acids. CDR3 protein: CASSFARDWEKLFF. Here the CDR3 DNA reads TGTGCCAGCAGCTTCGCACGGGACTGGGAAAAACTGTTTTTT.

The rearrangement uses TRBV19 and TRBJ1-1, with TRBD1 matching over 9 bases. The CDR3 has 17 residues. V shed 7 bases, J shed 5 bases, and the junction held 17 bases outside the gene matches. Germline V gene sequence: CDR1 LNHDA, CDR2 SQIVND (reference sequence). The CDR3 region has the DNA TGTGCCAGTAATGGCCGGGGGGACAGGGTCTTGGGTACTGAAGCTTTCTTT. The encoded protein is CASNGRGDRVLGTEAFF.

This clone was detected a few times. The rearrangement joins TRBV24-1 to TRBJ1-5, with TRBD1 identical over 9 bases. This CDR3 spans 16 amino acids. Trimming at V came to 3 bases and at J to 11 bases, leaving 13 bases not matched to a gene. Germline-derived CDR1 and CDR2 are KGHDR and SFDVKD. The CDR3 bases are TGTGCCACCAGTGATCGGGGACAGGGAGGGCCGGGAGCCCAGCATTTT. It encodes CATSDRGQGGPGAQHF.

This sequence joins TRBV3-1 (or the pseudogene TRBV3-2) and TRBJ1-1, with 7 bases lining up with TRBD1. The trim removed 4 bases at V and 4 bases at J, leaving 6 bases unmatched. The germline CDR1 and CDR2 sequences are LGHDT and YNNKEL (reference sequence). The CDR3 is 14 amino acids. Here the CDR3 reads CASSPTTGSTEAFF. CDR3 nucleotide sequence: TGTGCCAGCAGCCCTACGACAGGGAGCACTGAAGCTTTCTTT.

In this sample, this clone turned up once. This sequence joins TRBV4-1 and TRBJ1-1; D perhaps matches TRBD1 (6 bases). CDR1 is MGHRA and CDR2 is YSYEKL in the germline V gene. This CDR3 region has 15 residues. Trimming removed 2 bases at V and 2 bases at J, with 12 bases between. DNA of the CDR3: TGCGCCAGCAGCCAACTCACAGGGATTAACACTGAAGCTTTCTTT. As protein: CASSQLTGINTEAFF.

This chain connects TRBV2 to TRBJ1-5; no firm D call. The CDR3 has 14 amino acids. Germline V CDR1 and CDR2: SNHLY, FYNNEI. The V end lost 2 bases, the J end lost 0 bases, and 5 bases lay between the germline ends. DNA for the CDR3: TGTGCCAGCAGTGAACGTATTAGCAATCAGCCCCAGCATTTT. Translated, it gives CASSERISNQPQHF.

This chain links TRBV18 with TRBJ2-2; 10 nucleotides align to TRBD2. CDR1 is KGHSH, CDR2 LQKENI, per germline. This CDR3 contains 16 residues. The trim removed 1 base at V and 6 bases at J, leaving 5 bases unmatched. DNA of the CDR3: TGTGCCAGCTCACCACGAGCTAGCGGGGGATCCGGGGAGCTGTTTTTT. Protein sequence: CASSPRASGGSGELFF.

The rearrangement uses TRBV11-2 and TRBJ1-3, with D uncertain. The V end was cut by 5 bases, the J end by 0 bases, with 17 bases between. In germline, CDR1 is SGHAT, CDR2 FQNNGV. The CDR3 totals 17 residues. CDR3 protein: CASSRAAGISSGNTIYF. The CDR3 DNA is TGTGCCAGCAGCCGAGCGGCAGGAATAAGCTCTGGAAACACCATATATTTT.